This TCR beta chain was observed in a study of shared clonotypes between healthy human individuals. Sorted-subset replicate PCR reactions were performed with approximately 180 ng DNA, corresponding to 25,000 to 35,000 T cell genomes. Clones were read by immunoSEQ multiplex PCR, and TCRdb kept only the in-frame ones, dropping some. The repertoire holds a few million clones, with 85% to 95% as singletons. Regarding the study as a whole: The study found roughly 5% of naive CD4 clonotypes shared across four donors.

This CDR3 comprises 15 residues. Germline V gene sequence: CDR1 MNHNS, CDR2 SASEGT. V shed 6 bases and J 7 bases; nucleotides not matched to a gene: 12. A word on this clone: As yet, its antigen is unknown.

V is TRBV6-1 and J is TRBJ2-1; 7 nucleotides align to TRBD1. The receptor comes from a man younger than 30 in good health. Some clones in this sample may be carry-over from other donors' samples. Sequenced material: naive CD4+ T cells from PBMCs. The subset denotes: CD45RA+ positively selected. As DNA, the CDR3 is TGTGCCAGCAGGCTTACCGGGACAGCAGGTAATGAGCAGTTCTTC. Its protein is CASRLTGTAGNEQFF.